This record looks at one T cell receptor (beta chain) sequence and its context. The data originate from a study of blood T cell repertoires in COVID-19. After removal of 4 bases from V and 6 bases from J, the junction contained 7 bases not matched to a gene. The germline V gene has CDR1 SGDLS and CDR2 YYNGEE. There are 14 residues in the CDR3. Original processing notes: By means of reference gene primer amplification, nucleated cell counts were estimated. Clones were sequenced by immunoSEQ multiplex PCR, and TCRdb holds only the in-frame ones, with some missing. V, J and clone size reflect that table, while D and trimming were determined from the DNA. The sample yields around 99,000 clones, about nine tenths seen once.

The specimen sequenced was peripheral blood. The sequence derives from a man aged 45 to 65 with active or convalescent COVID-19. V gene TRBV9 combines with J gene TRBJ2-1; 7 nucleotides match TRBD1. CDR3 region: CASSQRDSPNEQFF. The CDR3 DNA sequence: TGTGCCAGCAGCCAACGGGACAGCCCCAATGAGCAGTTCTTC.